This is a list of T cell receptor beta chains from one sample in a study of blood T cells in healthy people across ages. MiXCR, applied by TCRdb to the 5' RACE reads, yields one record per CDR3 protein. The sample includes hundreds of thousands of distinct CDR3 sequences, about 30% of them seen just once. The sequenced sample consisted of blood. The receptors originated from a woman older than 75 in good health. Each CDR3 is given with its conserved first and last residue. D genes are given only for firm matches. The size entry is marked missing in some rows and otherwise reads once, few, many or a size class.

clone_size,d_call,v_call,j_call,cdr3_aa,cdr3_nt
NA,NA,TRBV30,TRBJ1-4,CAWMTSTKKLFF,TGTGCCTGGATGACCTCAACTAAAAAACTGTTTTTT
few,NA,TRBV18,TRBJ1-5,CASSPTQLLGISNQPQHF,TGTGCCAGCTCACCAACACAACTTCTGGGGATCAGCAATCAGCCCCAGCATTTT
NA,NA,TRBV6-5,TRBJ1-2,CASSYSGGMNYGYTF,TGTGCCAGCAGTTACTCCGGGGGAATGAACTATGGCTACACCTTC
many,NA,TRBV2,TRBJ1-2,CASNRLYGYTF,TGTGCCAGCAATCGCCTCTATGGCTACACCTTC
many,TRBD1,TRBV7-9,TRBJ1-6,CASSRQGSSYNSPLHF,TGTGCCAGCAGCCGACAGGGGAGCTCCTATAATTCACCCCTCCACTTT
many,TRBD2,TRBV5-1,TRBJ2-1,CASSLGSGGAHEQFF,TGCGCCAGCAGCTTGGGGAGCGGGGGGGCCCACGAGCAGTTCTTC
NA,TRBD1,TRBV9,TRBJ1-6,CASSPWDSTASPLHF,TGTGCCAGCAGCCCGTGGGACAGTACCGCGTCACCCCTCCACTTT
many,NA,TRBV6-1,TRBJ2-1,CASSEIWDSREQFF,TGTGCCAGCAGTGAAATCTGGGACTCTAGGGAGCAGTTCTTC
many,NA,TRBV20-1,TRBJ1-1,CSAYDGRGTEAFF,TGCAGTGCATACGACGGTAGAGGGACTGAAGCTTTCTTT
few,NA,TRBV18,TRBJ2-2,CASSPLQPDSTGELFF,TGTGCCAGCTCACCCTTGCAGCCTGATTCAACCGGGGAGCTGTTTTTT
NA,NA,TRBV3-1,TRBJ1-5,CASGQAGWGQPQHF,TGTGCCAGCGGACAAGCGGGATGGGGTCAGCCCCAGCATTTT
many,NA,TRBV10-3,TRBJ1-5,CAISEPSQPNQPQHF,TGTGCCATCAGTGAGCCCAGCCAACCCAATCAGCCCCAGCATTTT
many,NA,TRBV5-1,TRBJ2-3,CASSLAPGIGTDTQYF,TGCGCCAGCAGCCTGGCGCCCGGGATTGGGACAGATACGCAGTATTTT
NA,TRBD2,TRBV20-1,TRBJ2-7,CSAIGGGPTYNEQYF,TGCAGTGCTATAGGCGGGGGGCCGACATACAATGAGCAGTACTTC
many,TRBD1,TRBV6-1,TRBJ1-5,CASSDGGQYSNQPQHF,TGTGCCAGCAGTGATGGGGGACAGTATAGCAATCAGCCCCAGCATTTT
few,NA,TRBV5-1,TRBJ1-3,CASSLERVISGNTIYF,TGCGCCAGCAGCTTGGAACGGGTAATCTCTGGAAACACCATATATTTT
NA,NA,TRBV15,TRBJ1-1,CATSRDRTEAFF,TGTGCCACCAGCAGAGATCGAACAGAAGCTTTCTTT
many,NA,TRBV7-2,TRBJ2-7,CASSLGDHRSSYEQYF,TGTGCCAGCAGCCTCGGCGATCACAGGAGCTCCTACGAGCAGTACTTC
few,TRBD2,TRBV27,TRBJ2-5,CASSSGGSGGAKQYF,TGTGCCAGCAGTTCCGGGGGGAGCGGGGGGGCCAAGCAGTACTTC
many,NA,TRBV10-3,TRBJ2-7,CAISTGFTYEQYF,TGTGCCATCAGTACAGGTTTCACCTACGAGCAGTACTTC
many,NA,TRBV6-5,TRBJ2-1,CASSYSRENEQFF,TGTGCCAGCAGTTACTCGAGAGAAAATGAGCAGTTCTTC
NA,NA,TRBV12-3/TRBV12-4,TRBJ2-1,CASSLGGVGEQFF,TGTGCCAGCAGTTTAGGGGGGGTAGGTGAGCAGTTCTTC
few,TRBD1,TRBV30,TRBJ2-3,CAWNRGPDTQYF,TGTGCCTGGAACAGGGGGCCAGATACGCAGTATTTT
many,NA,TRBV29-1,TRBJ1-1,CSVSGQSYTEAFF,TGCAGCGTTTCGGGGCAGTCGTACACTGAAGCTTTCTTT
few,NA,TRBV7-2,TRBJ2-2,CASQTGQGTGELFF,TGTGCCAGCCAAACAGGGCAGGGCACCGGGGAGCTGTTTTTT
many,TRBD2,TRBV4-1,TRBJ2-3,CATGGIDTDTQYF,TGCGCCACCGGGGGGATTGACACAGATACGCAGTATTTT
NA,NA,TRBV2,TRBJ2-1,CASSETRNWPNEQFF,TGTGCCAGCAGTGAAACGAGGAATTGGCCCAATGAGCAGTTCTTC
few,NA,TRBV5-1,TRBJ2-3,CASSFTGGGTDTQYF,TGCGCCAGCAGCTTCACAGGCGGTGGGACAGATACGCAGTATTTT
many,NA,TRBV29-1,TRBJ2-7,CSVEAGGHEQYF,TGCAGCGTTGAAGCCGGAGGCCACGAGCAGTACTTC
few,NA,TRBV19,TRBJ2-6,CASRVGQGQRTGANVLTF,TGTGCCAGTAGAGTCGGGCAGGGGCAGCGAACTGGGGCCAACGTCCTGACTTTC
NA,NA,TRBV28,TRBJ1-5,CASRPGVGFQPQHF,TGTGCCAGCAGACCAGGGGTGGGTTTCCAGCCCCAGCATTTT
many,TRBD2,TRBV7-2,TRBJ2-1,CASSFRSSGGGNEQFF,TGTGCCAGCAGCTTCCGTTCTAGCGGGGGGGGCAATGAGCAGTTCTTC
NA,NA,TRBV4-1,TRBJ1-6,CASSQDKASNNSPLHF,TGCGCCAGCAGCCAGGACAAGGCCTCTAATAATTCACCCCTCCACTTT
NA,NA,TRBV20-1,TRBJ2-2,CSATAGPNTGELFF,TGCAGTGCTACGGCAGGACCGAACACCGGGGAGCTGTTTTTT
many,NA,TRBV25-1,TRBJ1-2,CASSDGANPYGYTF,TGTGCCAGCAGTGATGGGGCGAACCCCTATGGCTACACCTTC